The 32 T cell receptor beta chains below all came from one sample that was sequenced in a study of Graves' ophthalmopathy and Graves' hyperthyroidism. RNA transcripts were the template, and TCR beta CDR3 regions were amplified from them. RT-PCR with HTBI primers came first, then second-round multiplex PCR. MiXCR was run by TCRdb on the multiplex PCR reads, yielding one entry per CDR3 protein. The sample has hundreds of thousands of distinct CDR3 sequences, 20% to 25% seen once; the top ten hold more than 5.5%. The specimen was peripheral blood. These receptors all come from a woman between 18 and 30 years old with stable Graves' hyperthyroidism. Some clones in this sample may be carry-over from other donors' samples.

The chain employs TRBV5-6 and TRBJ2-3; 12 bases are shared with TRBD2. The CDR3 has 17 residues. V dropped 1 base and J dropped 2; count of bases not matched to a gene: 5. CDR1 is SGHDT and CDR2 is YYEEEE in the germline V gene. This chain's CDR3 is CASSLLASGGDTDTQYF. CDR3 coding DNA: TGTGCCAGCAGCTTGCTGGCTAGCGGGGGGGACACAGATACGCAGTATTTT.

The V gene is TRBV7-8, the J gene TRBJ1-2; D gene ambiguous. Germline V CDR1 and CDR2: SGHVS, FQNEAQ. The CDR3 has 14 amino acids. The ends were cut back, 2 bases at V and 2 bases at J, with 9 bases in the middle. The CDR3 is CASSLKGMNYGYTF. As DNA, the CDR3 is TGTGCCAGCAGCTTAAAGGGTATGAACTATGGCTACACCTTC.

The chain employs TRBV12-3 or TRBV12-4 and TRBJ2-7; TRBD2 aligns across 11 bases. This CDR3 region has 14 residues. V dropped 6 bases and J dropped 6; count of bases not matched to a gene: 7. For the CDR3, the DNA is TGTGCCAGCAGCGAAGGACTAGCGGGCGCCGAGCAGTACTTC. Its translation is CASSEGLAGAEQYF.

This clonotype was counted many times. V gene TRBV27 combines with J gene TRBJ2-7, with D perhaps TRBD1 (5 bases). The V gene's germline CDR1 is MNHEY and CDR2 SMNVEV (reference sequence). The V gene lost 11 bases and the J gene lost 8 bases, with 19 bases spanning the gap. The CDR3 runs 12 residues. The CDR3 bases are TGTGCCTCAACAGGTCTCAAATTGAAGCAGTACTTC. Protein product: CASTGLKLKQYF.

The V gene is TRBV19, the J gene TRBJ1-1; D is uncertain. The length of the CDR3 is 13 residues. Trimming pared 7 bases from V and 1 base from J, leaving 10 bases between. The V gene's germline CDR1 is LNHDA and CDR2 SQIVND (reference sequence). The CDR3 sequence is CASTQVQNTEAFF. CDR3 in DNA: TGTGCCAGTACCCAAGTTCAGAACACTGAAGCTTTCTTT.

The V and J genes are TRBV6-1 and TRBJ2-7; tentatively, D is TRBD1 or TRBD2 (5 bases each). V was shortened by 0 bases and J by 9 bases, with 12 bases between the two germline ends. The CDR3 totals 13 residues. Germline loops: CDR1 MNHNS, CDR2 SASEGT. The CDR3 reads CASSEAGTTRQYF. The CDR3 bases are TGTGCCAGCAGTGAAGCGGGGACCACTCGGCAGTACTTC.

This clonotype occurred a few times. This chain links TRBV7-8 with TRBJ1-1; possible D gene TRBD1, 5 bases. Per germline, CDR1 SGHVS and CDR2 FQNEAQ. V shed 2 bases and J shed 6 bases, with 10 bases lying between them. CDR3 length: 13 amino acids. DNA of the CDR3: TGTGCCAGCAGCTTAAGGGGTGTTGCTGAAGCTTTCTTT. Translation: CASSLRGVAEAFF.

In the case of this clonotype: Germline is not matched at one junction end, which may reflect a read error. The chain recombines TRBV10-3 with TRBJ2-7; D gene unclear. Looked up from germline, CDR1 is ENHRY and CDR2 is SYGVKD. The CDR3 totals 14 residues. CDR3 sequence reads: CAISDNIPPYDQYF. The CDR3 DNA sequence: TGTGCCATCAGTGATAACATACCCCCCTACGATCAGTACTTC.

Ten or more counts support this clonotype. The rearrangement uses TRBV6-2 or TRBV6-3 and TRBJ2-3; 8 bases fit TRBD1. In germline, CDR1 is MNHEY, CDR2 SVGEGT. CDR3 length: 14 residues. Unmatched junction bases numbered 4, after V lost 6 bases and J lost 2 bases. The CDR3 DNA reads as TGTGCCAGCAGACCGACAGGGGCCACAGATACGCAGTATTTT. Translated, it gives CASRPTGATDTQYF.

In its sample, this clonotype was seen a few times. The chain has TRBV18 and TRBJ2-7, with unresolved D. Trimming stripped 0 bases from V and 3 bases from J, with 9 bases between. The CDR3 sequence is 14 residues long. The germline gives CDR1 KGHSH, CDR2 LQKENI. DNA of the CDR3: TGTGCCAGCTCACCACCTACATACGGCTACGAGCAGTACTTC. Its translation is CASSPPTYGYEQYF.

This sequence joins TRBV20-1 and TRBJ2-7; TRBD2 aligns across 11 bases. The CDR3 covers 15 residues. The germline CDR1 and CDR2 sequences are DFQATT and SNEGSKA (reference sequence). J gave up 0 bases and V 1 base, and 2 bases lay outside the gene matches. In DNA form, the CDR3 reads TGCAGTGCTAGAGCACTAGCGGGGGTCTCCTACGAGCAGTACTTC. Translating gives CSARALAGVSYEQYF.

V usage is TRBV24-1 and J usage is TRBJ2-2; maybe TRBD2 (5 bases). Germline V gene lookup returns CDR1 KGHDR and CDR2 SFDVKD. The CDR3 sequence is 17 residues long. The V and J ends lost 0 bases and 7 bases respectively, with 17 bases between them. CDR3: CATSDLGTAGRVGELFF. Here the CDR3 DNA reads TGTGCCACCAGTGATTTGGGTACAGCCGGGCGGGTCGGGGAGCTGTTTTTT.

Only a few counts were recorded for this clonotype. The chain uses TRBV6-2 or TRBV6-3 and TRBJ1-5, with unresolved D. Trimming stripped 3 bases from V and 7 bases from J, with 10 bases between. Germline CDR1 MNHEY, CDR2 SVGEGT. The CDR3 spans 13 residues. The CDR3 coding sequence is TGTGCCAGCAGTTATGCGGAGGCGCAGCCCCAGCATTTT. This sequence encodes CASSYAEAQPQHF.

The CDR3 is CASSYFSGSTEAFF. CDR3 nucleotides: TGTGCCAGCAGTTACTTCTCAGGGAGCACTGAAGCTTTCTTT. The chain joins TRBV6-5 to TRBJ1-1, with D possibly matching TRBD1 (5 bases). Germline V gives CDR1 MNHEY, CDR2 SVGAGI. The CDR3 is 14 residues long. Deletions cut 1 base from V and 4 bases from J, with 10 bases between.

In its sample, this clonotype was seen a few times. One end of the junction varies from germline; a read error may be responsible. This chain links TRBV2 with TRBJ2-4, with D possibly matching TRBD1 (5 bases). The germline gives CDR1 SNHLY, CDR2 FYNNEI. The CDR3 is 12 amino acids. CDR3: CASDRQKNIKYF. The CDR3 DNA sequence: TGTGCCAGCGACAGACAGAAAAACATTAAGTACTTC.

The rearrangement joins TRBV4-2 to TRBJ2-5, with a weak D call TRBD1 (6 bases). CDR1 and CDR2 (germline): LGHNA, YNFKEQ. Trimming removed 4 bases at V and 3 bases at J, with 15 bases between. This CDR3 contains 15 residues. CDR3 protein: CASSLRQVLEETQYF. The CDR3 DNA reads as TGTGCCAGCAGCCTAAGACAGGTTCTGGAAGAGACCCAGTACTTC.

This clonotype has just a few counts. The chain joins TRBV7-2 to TRBJ2-5; D not certain. Germline CDR1 is SGHTA and CDR2 is FQGNSA. The V end lost 1 base, the J end lost 3 bases, and 9 bases lay between the germline ends. The CDR3 spans 14 residues. DNA for the CDR3: TGTGCCAGCAGCTTAGGCGCCTCGAAAGAGACCCAGTACTTC. This encodes CASSLGASKETQYF.

V gene TRBV28 combines with J gene TRBJ1-6, with D perhaps TRBD1 (5 bases). CDR3 length equals 18 residues. Between the trimmed V and J ends, which lost 11 bases and 0 bases, there was a span of 23 bases. Germline lookup yields CDR1 MDHEN and CDR2 SYDVKM. This CDR3 is CASLPPEGSSSYNSPLHF. The CDR3 coding sequence is TGTGCCTCTCTCCCCCCGGAGGGGTCCAGCTCCTATAATTCACCCCTCCACTTT. The full variable domain, completed using reference TRBV28 and TRBJ1-6, is DVKVTQSSRYLVKRTGEKVFLECVQDMDHENMFWYRQDPGLGLRLIYFSYDVKMKEKGDIPEGYSVSREKKERFSLILESASTNQTSMYLCASLPPEGSSSYNSPLHFGNGTRLTVT.

In this sample, this clonotype turned up a few times. This chain links TRBV11-2 with TRBJ2-7, with a possible D match to TRBD2 (5 bases). In germline, CDR1 is SGHAT, CDR2 FQNNGV. This CDR3 contains 15 residues. With 5 bases removed from V and 4 bases from J, the gap between germline ends came to 18 bases. The CDR3 sequence: CASSPEVLPGYEQYF. The CDR3 DNA follows: TGTGCCAGCAGCCCAGAGGTCCTACCGGGGTACGAGCAGTACTTC. The whole variable domain, filled in from reference TRBV11-2 and TRBJ2-7, reads EAGVAQSPRYKIIEKRQSVAFWCNPISGHATLYWYQQILGQGPKLLIQFQNNGVVDDSQLPKDRFSAERLKGVDSTLKIQPAKLEDSAVYLCASSPEVLPGYEQYFGPGTRLTVT.

The genes are TRBV13 and TRBJ2-7; D is perhaps TRBD1 (6 bases). Trimming took 4 bases from V and 3 from J, leaving 13 bases between them. This CDR3 is 14 amino acids long. The V gene's germline CDR1 is PRHDT and CDR2 FYEKMQ (reference sequence). The CDR3 spells CASSSRDINYEQYF. The CDR3 nucleotides read TGTGCCAGCAGCTCCAGGGACATAAACTACGAGCAGTACTTC.

The chain couples TRBV12-3 or TRBV12-4 to TRBJ2-7; the match to TRBD2 covers 11 bases. The CDR3 is 18 amino acids. Trimming cost V 8 bases and J 1 base; bases outside gene matches: 16. The CDR3, as DNA: TGTGCCAGCGGTACATCCCCCAAACTAGCGGGGGTTTCCTACGAGCAGTACTTC. This codes for CASGTSPKLAGVSYEQYF.

This clonotype was seen many times. The rearrangement links TRBV20-1 to TRBJ2-5; no firm D call. V was clipped by 1 base and J by 3 bases, with 12 bases between them. The CDR3 is 14 amino acids. Germline-derived CDR1 and CDR2 are DFQATT and SNEGSKA (reference sequence). The CDR3 sequence is CSARGYRGEETQYF. Here the CDR3 DNA reads TGCAGTGCTAGAGGTTATCGAGGAGAAGAGACCCAGTACTTC.

This clonotype has just a few counts. The chain combines TRBV29-1 with TRBJ2-4; unclear D gene. The germline CDR1 and CDR2 sequences are SQVTM and ANQGSEA. The CDR3 covers 14 residues. V shed 8 bases and J shed 0 bases, with 14 bases lying between them. The CDR3, as DNA: TGCAGCTCCCAACGGAAGATAGCCAAAAACATTCAGTACTTC. This gives the protein CSSQRKIAKNIQYF.

This clonotype was detected many times. The rearrangement joins TRBV7-2 to TRBJ1-1, with unresolved D. V lost 2 bases and J 0 bases, leaving 10 bases between the germline ends. The CDR3 spans 15 residues. CDR1 SGHTA and CDR2 FQGNSA come from the germline V gene. The CDR3 sequence: CASSLPVGLNTEAFF. The DNA for the CDR3 is TGTGCCAGCAGCTTACCCGTGGGCTTGAACACTGAAGCTTTCTTT.

This clonotype was observed a few times. This sequence joins TRBV5-1 and TRBJ2-7; perhaps D is TRBD1 or TRBD2 (5 bases each). There are 14 residues in the CDR3. Germline values: CDR1 SGHRS, CDR2 YFSETQ. Between the trimmed V and J ends, which lost 4 bases and 4 bases, there was a span of 15 bases. The CDR3 sequence: CASSNPGPPYEQYF. CDR3 DNA: TGCGCCAGCAGCAATCCGGGACCCCCTTACGAGCAGTACTTC. Drawing the rest from reference TRBV5-1 and TRBJ2-7, the complete variable domain is KAGVTQTPRYLIKTRGQQVTLSCSPISGHRSVSWYQQTPGQGLQFLFEYFSETQRNKGNFPGRFSGRQFSNSRSEMNVSTLELGDSALYLCASSNPGPPYEQYFGPGTRLTVT.

The table lists this clonotype with many counts. No conserved phenylalanine or tryptophan ends this CDR3, so it is likely a read error. The DNA is omitted, as the CDR3 cannot be located on it reliably, and the CDR3 follows TCRdb's listing. This sequence joins TRBV7-9 and TRBJ2-7; the table's D call of TRBD1 was not tested on the DNA. The CDR3 contains 13 residues when both ends are counted. Per germline, CDR1 SEHNR and CDR2 FQNEAQ (reference sequence). CDR3 loop: CASSLGSGDLRFL.

This clonotype was recorded a few times. The rearrangement links TRBV2 to TRBJ2-5, with TRBD2 matching 7 bases. CDR1 and CDR2 from the germline V gene are SNHLY and FYNNEI. The CDR3 has 16 amino acids. Trimming took 5 bases from V and 3 from J; bases not matched to a gene: 12. For the CDR3, the DNA is TGTGCCAGCAGTAGACCGCGGGAGTTCCTGGAAGAGACCCAGTACTTC. It encodes CASSRPREFLEETQYF.

A remark on this clonotype: This may arise from a read error, as a much more abundant clone is one base away. The rearrangement links TRBV6-2 or TRBV6-3 to TRBJ1-2; 8 nucleotides agree with TRBD1. This CDR3 region has 15 residues. The germline V gene encodes CDR1 MNHEY and CDR2 SVGEGT. The CDR3 reads CACSSADRVFYGYTF. The CDR3 DNA reads TGTGCCTGCAGTTCCGCGGACAGGGTCTTCTATGGCTACACCTTC.

This clonotype showed up many times. The chain uses TRBV20-1 and TRBJ2-1; 8 positions match TRBD1. V lost 2 bases to trimming and J lost 1 base; unmatched junction nucleotides: 7. Per germline, CDR1 DFQATT and CDR2 SNEGSKA (reference sequence). CDR3 length: 16 residues. CDR3 protein: CSARMQGAISYNEQFF. CDR3 bases: TGCAGTGCTAGAATGCAGGGGGCGATTTCCTACAATGAGCAGTTCTTC.

This clonotype was seen only a few times. V and J are TRBV29-1 and TRBJ2-5; the match to TRBD1 covers 8 bases. The V segment lost 5 bases and the J segment 2 bases; nucleotides outside the gene matches: 13. In germline, CDR1 is SQVTM, CDR2 ANQGSEA. The CDR3 length is 16 residues. CDR3 nucleotide sequence: TGCAGCGTTCACGTCGGGGCAGGGGGCTCGCAAGAGACCCAGTACTTC. Protein: CSVHVGAGGSQETQYF.

This clonotype was seen more than once but under ten times. The junction and the germline gene differ at one end; a read error may be behind it. The genes are TRBV29-1 and TRBJ1-1; no clear D gene. CDR1 is SQVTM, CDR2 ANQGSEA, per germline. The length of the CDR3 is 14 residues. In DNA, the CDR3 is TGCAGCGTTGAGAGGGTTTTAGTGAACGCTGAAGCTTTCTTT. Encoded protein: CSVERVLVNAEAFF.

The chain employs TRBV27 and TRBJ2-5, with 7 bases matching TRBD1. The ends lost 0 bases at V and 0 bases at J; junction bases unmatched: 4. CDR1 MNHEY and CDR2 SMNVEV come from the germline V gene (reference sequence). The CDR3 has 16 residues. The CDR3 region is CASSLSTGEYQETQYF. In nucleotides, the CDR3 is TGTGCCAGCAGTTTATCCACAGGGGAGTACCAAGAGACCCAGTACTTC.